These 24 T cell receptor beta chains originate from one sample sequenced in a study of blood T cell repertoires in COVID-19. The table came from immunoSEQ multiplex PCR; TCRdb's copy has only in-frame clones and leaves some out. This table has 300,000 to 400,000 clones, around 87% appearing once. Sequenced: peripheral blood. These receptors all come from a man in his fifties with active or convalescent COVID-19.

This chain links TRBV5-5 with TRBJ2-1; the D is unclear. Germline V gene lookup returns CDR1 SGHKS and CDR2 YYEKEE (reference sequence). The CDR3 consists of 14 residues. V was pared by 0 bases and J by 0 bases, with 4 bases between. The DNA of the CDR3 is TGTGCCAGCAGCTTGGCTAGCTCCTACAATGAGCAGTTCTTC. Amino acids: CASSLASSYNEQFF.

The chain combines TRBV19 with TRBJ1-2; the D gene is possibly TRBD1 (6 bases). This CDR3 has 14 amino acids. The V and J ends lost 5 bases and 2 bases respectively, with 12 bases between them. Looked up from germline, CDR1 is LNHDA and CDR2 is SQIVND (reference sequence). The CDR3: CASSREGGNYGYTF. Here the CDR3 DNA reads TGTGCCAGTAGTCGGGAGGGGGGAAACTATGGCTACACCTTC.

The chain uses TRBV2 and TRBJ2-7; the D gene is possibly TRBD2 (6 bases). Germline assignment: CDR1 SNHLY and CDR2 FYNNEI. V lost 0 bases and J lost 3, with 12 bases in between. This CDR3 spans 15 amino acids. The CDR3 reads CASSEAEGGSYEQYF. In DNA, the CDR3 is TGTGCCAGCAGTGAAGCGGAGGGTGGAAGCTACGAGCAGTACTTC.

This sequence joins TRBV7-2 and TRBJ2-7, with a possible D match to TRBD2 (6 bases). This CDR3 is 14 amino acids long. Germline V lookup: CDR1 SGHTA, CDR2 FQGNSA. The V end lost 2 bases, the J end lost 4 bases, and 12 bases lay between the germline ends. The CDR3 bases are TGTGCCAGCAGCTTAATGTCTAGCGTATACGAGCAGTACTTC. It yields the protein CASSLMSSVYEQYF.

This rearrangement joins TRBV29-1 to TRBJ1-4, with D possibly being TRBD1 (5 bases). Trimming cost V 4 bases and J 3 bases, with 12 bases left between them. The CDR3 has 14 residues. The V gene's germline CDR1 is SQVTM and CDR2 ANQGSEA. The CDR3 nucleotides are TGCAGCGTTGGACGGGGGGGAGCTAATGAAAAACTGTTTTTT. Its translation is CSVGRGGANEKLFF. Full variable domain (remainder filled in from reference TRBV29-1 and TRBJ1-4): SAVISQKPSRDICQRGTSLTIQCQVDSQVTMMFWYRQQPGQSLTLIATANQGSEATYESGFVIDKFPISRPNLTFSTLTVSNMSPEDSSIYLCSVGRGGANEKLFFGSGTQLSVL.

The CDR3 coding sequence is TGCAGTGCTAGTCACGTCGTGGGGACTCCAACTAATGAAAAACTGTTTTTT. This sequence encodes CSASHVVGTPTNEKLFF. The chain couples TRBV20-1 to TRBJ1-4, with D perhaps matching TRBD1 (5 bases). V lost 3 bases to trimming and J lost 0 bases, with 17 bases between them. Germline V lookup: CDR1 DFQATT, CDR2 SNEGSKA (reference sequence). The CDR3 is 17 residues long.

The CDR3 bases are TGTGCCAGCAGTACAGAACCCGTCTTAAACGAGCAGTACTTC. This translates into CASSTEPVLNEQYF. The J gene is TRBJ2-7, the V gene TRBV2; D gene unclear. V was clipped by 5 bases and J by 5 bases, with 16 bases between them. Germline V CDR1 and CDR2: SNHLY, FYNNEI. The CDR3 is 14 amino acids. The complete variable domain, with remaining parts taken from reference TRBV2 and TRBJ2-7, reads EPEVTQTPSHQVTQMGQEVILRCVPISNHLYFYWYRQILGQKVEFLVSFYNNEISEKSEIFDDQFSVERPDGSNFTLKIRSTKLEDSAMYFCASSTEPVLNEQYFGPGTRLTVT.

This clone was seen once. The chain is built from TRBV2 and TRBJ1-6; TRBD1 agrees at 7 bases. The CDR3 loop spans 15 amino acids. Germline lookup yields CDR1 SNHLY and CDR2 FYNNEI. Trimming took 0 bases from V and 5 from J; bases not matched to a gene: 1. The CDR3 region is CASSEAGGNNSPLHF. The CDR3, as DNA: TGTGCCAGCAGTGAAGCAGGGGGCAATAATTCACCCCTCCACTTT.

This clone occurred a few times. The CDR3 here is CASSLNPGNTGELFF. CDR3 bases: TGTGCCAGCAGCTTAAATCCAGGGAACACCGGGGAGCTGTTTTTT. V and J are TRBV5-6 and TRBJ2-2; D is ambiguous. This CDR3 has 15 residues. Trimming shortened V by 2 bases and J by 1 base, and 9 bases separated the two germline ends. In germline, CDR1 is SGHDT, CDR2 YYEEEE.

This chain connects TRBV28 to TRBJ2-1, with D maybe TRBD2 (5 bases). The CDR3 has 14 amino acids. Germline assignment: CDR1 MDHEN and CDR2 SYDVKM. Trimming stripped 2 bases from V and 10 bases from J, with 15 bases between. The CDR3 DNA is TGTGCCAGCAGTTTAAGTCATCCCTCGGGGGAGCAGTTCTTC. Its protein is CASSLSHPSGEQFF. The whole variable domain, filled in from reference TRBV28 and TRBJ2-1, reads DVKVTQSSRYLVKRTGEKVFLECVQDMDHENMFWYRQDPGLGLRLIYFSYDVKMKEKGDIPEGYSVSREKKERFSLILESASTNQTSMYLCASSLSHPSGEQFFGPGTRLTVL.

The genes are TRBV7-6 and TRBJ1-6, with D possibly being TRBD1 (6 bases). Trimming removed 1 base from V and 8 bases from J, with 15 bases in between. The length of the CDR3 is 16 residues. Germline V gene data show CDR1 as SGHVS and CDR2 as FNYEAQ. Here the CDR3 DNA reads TGTGCCAGCAGCTTAGAATCGTTCAGGGGTGATTCACCCCTCCACTTT. Translation gives CASSLESFRGDSPLHF.

The chain joins TRBV19 to TRBJ2-2; 7 nucleotides line up with TRBD1. With V trimmed by 8 bases and J by 3 bases, 15 bases remained unmatched. The CDR3 has 17 residues. Looked up from germline, CDR1 is LNHDA and CDR2 is SQIVND (reference sequence). CDR3: CASRRMNRGGYTGELFF. The CDR3 nucleotides read TGTGCCAGTCGAAGGATGAACAGGGGTGGGTACACCGGGGAGCTGTTTTTT.

The J gene is TRBJ1-3, the V gene TRBV11-2, with D possibly matching TRBD1 (6 bases). The germline V gene encodes CDR1 SGHAT and CDR2 FQNNGV. The length of the CDR3 is 17 residues. The V end lost 0 bases, the J end lost 4 bases, and 16 bases lay between the germline ends. Here the CDR3 reads CASSLDSAPGDGNTIYF. The CDR3 coding sequence is TGTGCCAGCAGCTTAGATTCCGCCCCAGGGGACGGAAACACCATATATTTT.

This rearrangement joins TRBV4-1 to TRBJ1-1; TRBD1 might be the D (5 bases). This CDR3 has 15 amino acids. Germline V gene data show CDR1 as MGHRA and CDR2 as YSYEKL. V lost 0 bases and J 0 bases, leaving 8 bases between the germline ends. The DNA of the CDR3 is TGCGCCAGCAGCCAAGAGCCAGGGCTGAACACTGAAGCTTTCTTT. This encodes CASSQEPGLNTEAFF.

J is TRBJ2-1 and V is TRBV30, with D possibly TRBD2 on 5 matching bases. V was clipped by 5 bases and J by 2 bases, with 10 bases between them. This CDR3 is built from 13 residues. Germline loops: CDR1 GTSNPN, CDR2 SVGIG (reference sequence). The chain's CDR3 is CAWGGSAYNEQFF. The CDR3 nucleotides are TGTGCCTGGGGTGGGAGCGCCTACAATGAGCAGTTCTTC.

This clone was seen a few times. The rearrangement uses TRBV4-1 and TRBJ1-1, with D possibly TRBD1 on 6 matching bases. V was shortened by 0 bases and J by 4 bases, with 12 bases between the two germline ends. Per the germline V gene, CDR1 is MGHRA and CDR2 is YSYEKL. The CDR3 is 15 residues long. Written as DNA, the CDR3 is TGCGCCAGCAGCCAAGATCGAGGGGGGGCCACTGAAGCTTTCTTT. This translates into CASSQDRGGATEAFF.

The chain links TRBV5-4 to TRBJ2-5; 13 positions agree with TRBD2. The V segment lost 4 bases and the J segment 4 bases; nucleotides outside the gene matches: 4. CDR3 length: 15 residues. Germline V CDR1 and CDR2: SGHNT, YYREEE (reference sequence). CDR3: CASSLRLAGGETQYF. The CDR3 coding sequence is TGTGCCAGCAGCCTCCGACTAGCGGGAGGAGAGACCCAGTACTTC.

The rearrangement joins TRBV5-1 to TRBJ2-3; TRBD1 might be the D (5 bases). Germline V gene data show CDR1 as SGHRS and CDR2 as YFSETQ. Deletions cut 4 bases from V and 5 bases from J, with 8 bases between. The CDR3 is 12 residues long. DNA for the CDR3: TGCGCCAGCAGCCCCCAGGGAGATACGCAGTATTTT. The encoded protein is CASSPQGDTQYF.

The J gene is TRBJ1-3, the V gene TRBV11-2, with TRBD1 as a possible D gene (5 bases). The CDR3 is made up of 17 amino acids. Between the trimmed V and J ends, which lost 4 bases and 2 bases, there was a span of 18 bases. Germline lookup yields CDR1 SGHAT and CDR2 FQNNGV. The CDR3 DNA follows: TGTGCCAGCAGCTACCTACAGGCGATACTTACTGGAAACACCATATATTTT. Translation: CASSYLQAILTGNTIYF.

This clone was detected a few times. This sequence joins TRBV6-1 and TRBJ2-5, with 10 bases identical to TRBD2. The V gene end was trimmed by 0 bases and the J gene end by 4 bases; junction bases not matched to a gene: 5. The CDR3 consists of 16 residues. The germline V gene encodes CDR1 MNHNS and CDR2 SASEGT. The CDR3 DNA is TGTGCCAGCAGTGAAGCGTCTAGCGGGGGCCTAGAGACCCAGTACTTC. Protein product: CASSEASSGGLETQYF.

The chain carries TRBV29-1 and TRBJ1-2; no reliable D call. Trimming cost V 4 bases and J 0 bases, with 6 bases left between them. Germline CDR1 is SQVTM and CDR2 is ANQGSEA. The length of the CDR3 is 12 residues. The CDR3 DNA sequence: TGCAGCGTTGTGGCAACTAACTATGGCTACACCTTC. It encodes CSVVATNYGYTF.

This chain joins TRBV5-4 and TRBJ2-3; 10 bases fit TRBD2. CDR1 and CDR2 (germline): SGHNT, YYREEE (reference sequence). The CDR3 loop spans 15 amino acids. Trimming took 4 bases from V and 7 from J; bases not matched to a gene: 9. DNA of the CDR3: TGTGCCAGCAGCCTAGGGAGCGGGGGGGCATATACGCAGTATTTT. It yields the protein CASSLGSGGAYTQYF.

The chain links TRBV28 to TRBJ1-2; D is ambiguous. Germline V gene lookup returns CDR1 MDHEN and CDR2 SYDVKM. The CDR3 spans 12 residues. Trimming removed 6 bases at V and 8 bases at J, with 13 bases between. CDR3: CASSTSRYGYTF. CDR3 bases: TGTGCCAGCAGCACCTCACGGTACGGCTACACCTTC.

The rearrangement joins TRBV5-1 to TRBJ1-1; tentatively, D is TRBD1 (6 bases). The CDR3 runs 14 residues. Germline V gene sequence: CDR1 SGHRS, CDR2 YFSETQ. Trimming removed 0 bases at V and 5 bases at J, with 11 bases between. The CDR3 DNA reads as TGCGCCAGCAGCTTGGGTCTGGGGGCAACTGAAGCTTTCTTT. Translation gives CASSLGLGATEAFF.